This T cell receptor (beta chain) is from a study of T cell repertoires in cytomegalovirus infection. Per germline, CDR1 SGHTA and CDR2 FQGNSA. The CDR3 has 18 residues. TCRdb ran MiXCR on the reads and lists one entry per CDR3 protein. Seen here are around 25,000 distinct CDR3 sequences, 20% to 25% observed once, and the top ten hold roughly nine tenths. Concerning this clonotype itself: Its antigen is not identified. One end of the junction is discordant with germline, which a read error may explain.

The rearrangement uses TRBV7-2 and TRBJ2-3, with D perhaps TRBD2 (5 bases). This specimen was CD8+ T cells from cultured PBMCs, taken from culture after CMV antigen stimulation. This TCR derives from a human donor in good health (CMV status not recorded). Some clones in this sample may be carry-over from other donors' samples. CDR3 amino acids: CASSLEDSGPLGTDTQYF. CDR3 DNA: TGTGCCAGCAGCTTAGAGGACTCAGGCCCGTTGGGCACAGATACGCAGTATTTC.